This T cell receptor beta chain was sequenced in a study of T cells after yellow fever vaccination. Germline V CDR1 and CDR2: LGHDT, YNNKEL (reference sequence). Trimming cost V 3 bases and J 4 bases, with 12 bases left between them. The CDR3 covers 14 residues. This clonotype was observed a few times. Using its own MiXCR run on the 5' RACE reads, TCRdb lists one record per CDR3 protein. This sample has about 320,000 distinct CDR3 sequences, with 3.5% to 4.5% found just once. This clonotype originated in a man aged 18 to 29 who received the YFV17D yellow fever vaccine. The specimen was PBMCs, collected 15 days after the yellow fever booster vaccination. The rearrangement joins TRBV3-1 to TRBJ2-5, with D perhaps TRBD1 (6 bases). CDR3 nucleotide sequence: TGTGCCAGCAGCCAGCCGACAGGTTTAGAGACCCAGTACTTC. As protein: CASSQPTGLETQYF.